This TCR beta chain was documented in a study of blood T cell repertoires in COVID-19. Study-level information: The United States, Italy and Spain supplied acute and convalescent COVID-19 samples. PBMCs, B-cell-depleted T cells, or T cells provided the cDNA or gDNA that made up the material.

Unmatched junction bases numbered 7, after V lost 4 bases and J lost 2 bases. This CDR3 contains 15 residues. The germline gives CDR1 SEHNR, CDR2 FQNEAQ (reference sequence). Method: immunoSEQ multiplex PCR; TCRdb's copy keeps in-frame clones and lacks some. Seen here are 200,000 or so clones, 80% to 90% observed once, and the top ten hold 3.8%. In assigning cohorts, the study relied on participant-reported clinical history. This TCR derives from a middle-aged woman with acute COVID-19. The V gene is TRBV7-9, the J gene TRBJ1-2; 7 nucleotides align to TRBD1. Sequenced sample: PBMCs or T cells enriched from blood (not recorded which). CDR3 bases: TGTGCCAGCAGCTCCCAGGGGGAAACAAACTATGGCTACACCTTC. Protein product: CASSSQGETNYGYTF. Full variable domain (remainder filled in from reference TRBV7-9 and TRBJ1-2): DTGVSQNPRHKITKRGQNVTFRCDPISEHNRLYWYRQTLGQGPEFLTYFQNEAQLEKSRLLSDRFSAERPKGSFSTLEIQRTEQGDSAMYLCASSSQGETNYGYTFGSGTRLTVV.